This T cell receptor beta chain was identified in a study of T-cell reconstitution after alpha-beta-depleted transplantation in children. It was with unique molecular identifiers that the TCRbeta library was prepared. TCRdb recomputed calls from the PCR reads with MiXCR, one row per CDR3 protein. The sample carries around 78,000 distinct CDR3 sequences, less than 15% recorded once. Germline V gene lookup returns CDR1 ENHRY and CDR2 SYGVKD. V lost 0 bases and J 1 base, leaving 13 bases between the germline ends. This CDR3 contains 16 residues. The TCR comes from a male patient aged 2-15 years who had a stem cell transplant for acute lymphoblastic leukemia, so the T cells may come from the graft donor. The sample here was PBMCs, mostly from graft donor cells, taken 180 days after TCRalphabeta/CD19-depleted stem cell transplant. The genes are TRBV10-3 and TRBJ2-7; tentatively, D is TRBD2 (5 bases). The CDR3 here is CAISESNGLASYEQYF. The CDR3, as DNA: TGTGCCATCAGTGAGTCGAATGGACTTGCGTCCTACGAGCAGTACTTC.